A selection of T cell receptor beta chains follows, all from one sample in a study of control samples from healthy donors and cancer patients. Assay used: immunoSEQ multiplex PCR; TCRdb lists only in-frame clones, some missing. The data hold 75,000 to 90,000 clones, with approximately 89% observed a single time. Material: blood. These receptors were taken from a man aged 45-65 years in good health. Both conserved end residues are part of each CDR3. D genes are given only for firm matches. A row's size may be missing; if present it is once, few, many or a size class.

D gene: TRBD2
J gene: TRBJ2-1
V gene: TRBV5-4
clone size: once
CDR3 protein: CASSLLRGGPHEQFF
CDR3 DNA: TGTGCCAGCAGCCTTCTTCGGGGGGGCCCCCATGAGCAGTTCTTC

D gene: TRBD2
J gene: TRBJ2-1
V gene: TRBV7-6
clone size: .
CDR3 protein: CASSLKASGGIYNEQFF
CDR3 DNA: TGTGCCAGCAGCTTAAAGGCTAGCGGGGGGATCTACAATGAGCAGTTCTTC

D gene: .
J gene: TRBJ1-6
V gene: TRBV9
clone size: .
CDR3 protein: CASSVGPDNSPLHF
CDR3 DNA: TGTGCCAGCAGCGTAGGTCCAGACAATTCACCCCTCCACTTT

D gene: .
J gene: TRBJ2-1
V gene: TRBV12-5
clone size: .
CDR3 protein: CASGLELFAGRSYNEQFF
CDR3 DNA: TGTGCTAGTGGTCTGGAATTATTTGCGGGTCGGTCCTACAATGAGCAGTTCTTC

D gene: TRBD1
J gene: TRBJ2-5
V gene: TRBV14
clone size: .
CDR3 protein: CASSQDRMMETQYF
CDR3 DNA: TGTGCCAGCAGCCAGGACAGGATGATGGAGACCCAGTACTTC

D gene: TRBD2
J gene: TRBJ2-1
V gene: TRBV12-5
clone size: .
CDR3 protein: CASGWVGAGGDEQFF
CDR3 DNA: TGTGCTAGTGGTTGGGTAGGAGCGGGGGGGGATGAGCAGTTCTTC

D gene: .
J gene: TRBJ1-6
V gene: TRBV2
clone size: .
CDR3 protein: CASMGAENSPLHF
CDR3 DNA: TGTGCCAGCATGGGAGCGGAGAATTCACCCCTCCACTTT

D gene: .
J gene: TRBJ1-4
V gene: TRBV27
clone size: .
CDR3 protein: CASSLSTGRELFF
CDR3 DNA: TGTGCCAGCAGTTTATCAACAGGGAGAGAACTGTTTTTT

D gene: .
J gene: TRBJ1-3
V gene: TRBV30
clone size: .
CDR3 protein: CAWNSLSGNTIYF
CDR3 DNA: TGTGCCTGGAACTCCCTCTCTGGAAACACCATATATTTT

D gene: TRBD2
J gene: TRBJ2-5
V gene: TRBV11-2
clone size: .
CDR3 protein: CASSPREGLGETQYF
CDR3 DNA: TGTGCCAGCAGCCCCAGGGAGGGACTGGGAGAGACCCAGTACTTC

D gene: .
J gene: TRBJ2-2
V gene: TRBV19
clone size: .
CDR3 protein: CASSIVGKVGELFF
CDR3 DNA: TGTGCCAGTAGTATAGTGGGGAAGGTCGGGGAGCTGTTTTTT

D gene: .
J gene: TRBJ1-2
V gene: TRBV30
clone size: .
CDR3 protein: CAWSYSGSYGYTF
CDR3 DNA: TGTGCCTGGAGTTATTCAGGGAGCTATGGCTACACCTTC

D gene: .
J gene: TRBJ1-5
V gene: TRBV6-5
clone size: .
CDR3 protein: CATASAGNQPQHF
CDR3 DNA: TGTGCCACCGCCTCGGCAGGCAATCAGCCCCAGCATTTT

D gene: .
J gene: TRBJ2-3
V gene: TRBV6-5
clone size: .
CDR3 protein: CASTLSGSSTDTQYF
CDR3 DNA: TGTGCCAGCACCCTATCCGGGAGCAGCACAGATACGCAGTATTTT

D gene: .
J gene: TRBJ2-7
V gene: TRBV11-2
clone size: .
CDR3 protein: CASRPSAGAEQYF
CDR3 DNA: TGTGCCAGCAGACCTTCAGCAGGGGCCGAGCAGTACTTC

D gene: TRBD1
J gene: TRBJ1-2
V gene: TRBV9
clone size: .
CDR3 protein: CASSVAGGYGYTF
CDR3 DNA: TGTGCCAGCAGCGTAGCAGGGGGGTATGGCTACACCTTC

D gene: TRBD1
J gene: TRBJ1-4
V gene: TRBV30
clone size: .
CDR3 protein: CAWRDHRDRALKGEKLFF
CDR3 DNA: TGTGCCTGGAGGGACCATCGGGACAGGGCTTTAAAGGGTGAAAAACTGTTTTTT

D gene: TRBD2
J gene: TRBJ2-7
V gene: TRBV6-1
clone size: .
CDR3 protein: CASSKAGTNYEQYF
CDR3 DNA: TGTGCCAGCAGTAAAGCGGGGACCAACTACGAGCAGTACTTC

D gene: .
J gene: TRBJ1-2
V gene: TRBV29-1
clone size: .
CDR3 protein: CSVAQVKGDYGYTF
CDR3 DNA: TGCAGCGTTGCACAGGTCAAAGGGGACTATGGCTACACCTTC

D gene: TRBD2
J gene: TRBJ2-3
V gene: TRBV5-4
clone size: .
CDR3 protein: CASSFLAGGTDTQYF
CDR3 DNA: TGTGCCAGCAGCTTTTTAGCGGGGGGGACAGATACGCAGTATTTT

D gene: .
J gene: TRBJ2-3
V gene: TRBV30
clone size: .
CDR3 protein: CAWTLGLSTDTQYF
CDR3 DNA: TGTGCCTGGACTTTAGGACTTAGCACAGATACGCAGTATTTT

D gene: .
J gene: TRBJ1-1
V gene: TRBV3-1/TRBV3-2
clone size: .
CDR3 protein: CASKSTGAGDTEAFF
CDR3 DNA: TGTGCCAGCAAATCAACGGGGGCGGGGGACACTGAAGCTTTCTTT

D gene: .
J gene: TRBJ1-1
V gene: TRBV5-4
clone size: .
CDR3 protein: CASSWGQDTEAFF
CDR3 DNA: TGTGCCAGCAGCTGGGGCCAGGACACTGAAGCTTTCTTT

D gene: .
J gene: TRBJ1-2
V gene: TRBV6-4
clone size: .
CDR3 protein: CASSDFAGLNYGYTF
CDR3 DNA: TGTGCCAGCAGTGACTTTGCAGGGCTTAACTATGGCTACACCTTC

D gene: .
J gene: TRBJ1-2
V gene: TRBV5-6
clone size: .
CDR3 protein: CASGRGRGQMFTF
CDR3 DNA: TGTGCCAGCGGTCGGGGGAGGGGCCAAATGTTTACCTTC

D gene: TRBD2
J gene: TRBJ2-2
V gene: TRBV28
clone size: .
CDR3 protein: CASSFPGGKTGELFF
CDR3 DNA: TGTGCCAGCAGTTTCCCGGGGGGGAAAACCGGGGAGCTGTTTTTT

D gene: .
J gene: TRBJ2-7
V gene: TRBV12-1
clone size: .
CDR3 protein: CASSGLRDRGFEQYF
CDR3 DNA: TGTGCCAGCAGCGGGCTCCGGGACAGGGGTTTCGAGCAGTACTTC

D gene: TRBD1
J gene: TRBJ1-5
V gene: TRBV6-5
clone size: .
CDR3 protein: CASSYTGVQPQHF
CDR3 DNA: TGTGCCAGCAGTTACACAGGGGTCCAGCCCCAGCATTTT

D gene: TRBD1
J gene: TRBJ2-2
V gene: TRBV7-8
clone size: .
CDR3 protein: CASSAGTGGHGELFF
CDR3 DNA: TGTGCCAGCAGCGCCGGGACAGGGGGCCACGGGGAGCTGTTTTTT

D gene: .
J gene: TRBJ1-6
V gene: TRBV6-6
clone size: once
CDR3 protein: CASSYSTGGYNSPLHF
CDR3 DNA: TGTGCCAGCAGTTACTCGACCGGGGGCTATAATTCACCCCTCCACTTT

D gene: .
J gene: TRBJ1-5
V gene: TRBV9
clone size: .
CDR3 protein: CASSVGWSNQPQHF
CDR3 DNA: TGTGCCAGCAGCGTAGGTTGGAGTAATCAGCCCCAGCATTTT

D gene: .
J gene: TRBJ2-7
V gene: TRBV6-5
clone size: .
CDR3 protein: CASSNRGGEQYF
CDR3 DNA: TGTGCCAGCAGCAACAGGGGAGGCGAGCAGTACTTC

D gene: TRBD2
J gene: TRBJ2-7
V gene: TRBV7-9
clone size: .
CDR3 protein: CASSLTRTSGPSEQYF
CDR3 DNA: TGTGCCAGCAGCTTGACCCGGACTAGCGGCCCCTCGGAGCAGTACTTC

D gene: .
J gene: TRBJ2-7
V gene: TRBV5-5
clone size: .
CDR3 protein: CASSPGVLYEQYF
CDR3 DNA: TGTGCCAGCAGCCCCGGGGTCCTCTACGAGCAGTACTTC

D gene: TRBD1
J gene: TRBJ2-1
V gene: TRBV7-2
clone size: .
CDR3 protein: CASSLGGGLYNEQFF
CDR3 DNA: TGTGCCAGCAGCTTAGGAGGGGGCCTCTACAATGAGCAGTTCTTC

D gene: .
J gene: TRBJ2-7
V gene: TRBV10-3
clone size: once
CDR3 protein: CAISERPRLEQYF
CDR3 DNA: TGTGCCATCAGTGAGAGACCGCGGCTCGAGCAGTACTTC

D gene: TRBD1
J gene: TRBJ2-6
V gene: TRBV15
clone size: once
CDR3 protein: CATGQGISSGANVLTF
CDR3 DNA: TGTGCCACGGGACAGGGAATTTCCTCCGGGGCCAACGTCCTGACTTTC

D gene: TRBD2
J gene: TRBJ2-1
V gene: TRBV3-1/TRBV3-2
clone size: .
CDR3 protein: CASSQAKGFSGGGYNEQFF
CDR3 DNA: TGTGCCAGCAGCCAAGCCAAGGGATTTAGCGGGGGAGGATACAATGAGCAGTTCTTC

D gene: TRBD1
J gene: TRBJ2-1
V gene: TRBV5-1
clone size: .
CDR3 protein: CASSLVGGQSSYNEQFF
CDR3 DNA: TGCGCCAGCAGCTTGGTAGGGGGACAGAGCTCCTACAATGAGCAGTTCTTC

D gene: .
J gene: TRBJ1-5
V gene: TRBV10-3
clone size: .
CDR3 protein: CAISEFTVGPQHF
CDR3 DNA: TGTGCCATCAGTGAGTTTACCGTAGGGCCCCAGCATTTT

D gene: TRBD2
J gene: TRBJ2-1
V gene: TRBV6-5
clone size: .
CDR3 protein: CASSYAGGRGNEQFF
CDR3 DNA: TGTGCCAGCAGTTACGCGGGGGGCCGGGGTAATGAGCAGTTCTTC

D gene: .
J gene: TRBJ1-2
V gene: TRBV6-5
clone size: once
CDR3 protein: CASSEVPHSLYGYTF
CDR3 DNA: TGTGCCAGCAGCGAGGTACCACACAGCCTTTATGGCTACACCTTC

D gene: .
J gene: TRBJ1-1
V gene: TRBV6-1
clone size: once
CDR3 protein: CASSEGTVQNTEAFF
CDR3 DNA: TGTGCCAGCAGTGAAGGGACAGTACAGAACACTGAAGCTTTCTTT

D gene: .
J gene: TRBJ2-3
V gene: TRBV6-5
clone size: .
CDR3 protein: CASSYSGSSTDTQYF
CDR3 DNA: TGTGCCAGCAGTTACTCGGGCTCTAGCACAGATACGCAGTATTTT

D gene: .
J gene: TRBJ1-4
V gene: TRBV7-9
clone size: .
CDR3 protein: CASSKDLAGRQSEKLFF
CDR3 DNA: TGTGCCAGCAGCAAAGACCTGGCAGGCCGACAAAGTGAAAAACTGTTTTTT

D gene: .
J gene: TRBJ2-3
V gene: TRBV4-2
clone size: .
CDR3 protein: CASSQSTVTDTQYF
CDR3 DNA: TGTGCCAGCAGCCAGAGTACAGTGACAGATACGCAGTATTTT